These T cell receptor beta chains were read from a single sample in a study of naive and memory T cell subsets. Each CDR3 protein gets one entry after TCRdb re-called the UMI-ligation and nested PCR reads with MiXCR. This sample has 25,000 to 40,000 distinct CDR3 sequences, with around a sixth found just once. The material sequenced was effector memory CD4+ T cells from blood. These receptor sequences come from a human donor in good health. The CDR3 runs from the conserved cysteine through the conserved F or W. A D gene is named only where the DNA matches it firmly. Size values are once, few and many counts, or a class for expanded clones, and some rows have none.

abundance,v_gene,j_gene,d_gene,CDR3aa,CDR3nt
.,TRBV28,TRBJ2-6,.,CASTFFGTGANVLTF,TGTGCCAGCACCTTCTTCGGGACCGGGGCCAACGTCCTGACTTTC
once,TRBV5-1,TRBJ1-5,.,CASKADEGNQPQHF,TGCGCCAGCAAGGCAGACGAAGGCAATCAGCCCCAGCATTTT
few,TRBV14,TRBJ1-1,.,CASSAQDGPNTEAFF,TGTGCCAGCAGCGCGCAGGACGGACCGAACACTGAAGCTTTCTTT
.,TRBV5-4,TRBJ2-1,.,CASSRWGRSNEQFF,TGTGCCAGCAGCCGCTGGGGACGGAGCAATGAGCAGTTCTTC
medium-sized,TRBV2,TRBJ1-1,.,CANNGHMNTEAFF,TGTGCCAACAACGGCCACATGAACACTGAAGCTTTCTTT
few,TRBV28,TRBJ2-1,.,CASSPIAGYNEQFF,TGTGCCAGCAGTCCCATAGCAGGATACAATGAGCAGTTCTTC
.,TRBV6-1,TRBJ1-6,.,CASSPGPYNSPLHF,TGTGCCAGCAGTCCGGGCCCCTATAATTCACCCCTCCACTTT
few,TRBV12-3/TRBV12-4,TRBJ2-5,TRBD1,CASYGQGQETQYF,TGTGCCAGCTACGGACAGGGGCAAGAGACCCAGTACTTC
.,TRBV6-6,TRBJ1-2,TRBD1,CATGQGTMNGYTF,TGTGCCACTGGACAGGGGACGATGAATGGCTACACCTTC
few,TRBV30,TRBJ1-6,.,CAWSVRGPKDSPLHF,TGTGCCTGGAGTGTAAGGGGACCGAAGGATTCACCCCTCCACTTT
few,TRBV29-1,TRBJ1-2,.,CSVEDQQVAYYGYTF,TGCAGCGTTGAAGATCAGCAGGTGGCGTACTATGGCTACACCTTC
few,TRBV6-6,TRBJ2-1,.,CASSYGTAPYNEQFF,TGTGCCAGCAGTTACGGGACCGCACCTTACAATGAGCAGTTCTTC
.,TRBV6-1,TRBJ2-5,TRBD2,CASSAGGAAETQYF,TGTGCCAGCAGTGCCGGGGGGGCTGCAGAGACCCAGTACTTC
few,TRBV10-3,TRBJ1-5,TRBD1,CAIRSGQGNQPQHF,TGTGCCATCAGATCTGGACAGGGCAATCAGCCCCAGCATTTT